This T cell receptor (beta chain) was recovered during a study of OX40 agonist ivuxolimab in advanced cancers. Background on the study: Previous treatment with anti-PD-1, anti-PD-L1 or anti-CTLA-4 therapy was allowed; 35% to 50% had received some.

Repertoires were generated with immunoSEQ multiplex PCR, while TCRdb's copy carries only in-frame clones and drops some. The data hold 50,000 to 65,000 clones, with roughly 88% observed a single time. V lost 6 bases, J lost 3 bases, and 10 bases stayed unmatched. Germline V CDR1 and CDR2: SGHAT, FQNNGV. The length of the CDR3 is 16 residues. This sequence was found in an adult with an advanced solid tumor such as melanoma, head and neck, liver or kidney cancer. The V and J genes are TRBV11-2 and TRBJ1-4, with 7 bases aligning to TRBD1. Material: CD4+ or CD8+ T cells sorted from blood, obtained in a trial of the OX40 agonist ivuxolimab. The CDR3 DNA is TGTGCCAGCAGTCGTGGGAGGGGGCGATCTAATGAAAAACTGTTTTTT. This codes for CASSRGRGRSNEKLFF.